The 23 T cell receptor beta chains given below trace back to one sample, sequenced in a study of T cell changes during pregnancy in multiple sclerosis (dated by TCRdb to 2018 to 2020). The method behind the library was the immunoSEQ multiplex PCR assay. TCRdb stores this immuneACCESS table with in-frame sequences only. Part of the clones is absent; in the studies checked, under half of the shortfall reflects unresolved V genes, and no reason is known for the rest. The table for this sample lists about 54,000 clones; more than 85% of them were counted only once. The leading ten clones occupy roughly 1.2% of the sample. The sequencing used peripheral blood, collected after pregnancy. Every receptor here comes from a female donor in good health, enrolled as a control in a pregnancy study.

The J gene is TRBJ1-1, the V gene TRBV13, with TRBD1 matching over 8 bases. The V segment lost 4 bases and the J segment 1 base; nucleotides outside the gene matches: 8. This CDR3 is built from 16 residues. CDR1 PRHDT and CDR2 FYEKMQ come from the germline V gene (reference sequence). The CDR3 region is CASSSSPGTGNTEAFF. The CDR3, as DNA: TGTGCCAGCAGCTCCAGTCCCGGGACAGGGAACACTGAAGCTTTCTTT.

V usage is TRBV19 and J usage is TRBJ2-1, with D possibly being TRBD2 (5 bases). Germline values: CDR1 LNHDA, CDR2 SQIVND (reference sequence). The CDR3 loop spans 13 amino acids. Trimming stripped 1 base from V and 5 bases from J, with 6 bases between. The CDR3, as DNA: TGTGCCAGTAGTATAGGAGGGAACAATGAGCAGTTCTTC. Protein: CASSIGGNNEQFF. Filled out from reference TRBV19 and TRBJ2-1, the complete variable domain reads DGGITQSPKYLFRKEGQNVTLSCEQNLNHDAMYWYRQDPGQGLRLIYYSQIVNDFQKGDIAEGYSVSREKKESFPLTVTSAQKNPTAFYLCASSIGGNNEQFFGPGTRLTVL.

This chain links TRBV5-1 with TRBJ1-1, with TRBD1 identical over 7 bases. V trimming: 3 bases; J trimming: 1 base; junction bases outside the gene matches: 6. Looked up from germline, CDR1 is SGHRS and CDR2 is YFSETQ. CDR3 size: 15 residues. Here the CDR3 reads CASSSQGGKNTEAFF. The CDR3, as DNA: TGCGCCAGCAGCTCTCAGGGGGGAAAGAACACTGAAGCTTTCTTT. Full variable domain (remainder filled in from reference TRBV5-1 and TRBJ1-1): KAGVTQTPRYLIKTRGQQVTLSCSPISGHRSVSWYQQTPGQGLQFLFEYFSETQRNKGNFPGRFSGRQFSNSRSEMNVSTLELGDSALYLCASSSQGGKNTEAFFGQGTRLTVV.

The chain is built from TRBV4-3 and TRBJ1-1; D is undetermined. Trimming took 1 base from V and 1 from J, leaving 10 bases between them. The CDR3 contains 15 residues. Germline CDR1 is LGHNA and CDR2 is YSLEER. The CDR3 protein is CASSQAGRSNTEAFF. DNA of the CDR3: TGCGCCAGCAGCCAAGCGGGTAGGTCGAACACTGAAGCTTTCTTT.

The chain uses TRBV5-4 and TRBJ1-2; perhaps TRBD1 as D (6 bases). Germline CDR1 reads SGHNT; CDR2 reads YYREEE (reference sequence). The CDR3 runs 15 residues. Trimming left V 4 bases short and J 1 base short, with 14 bases between. Written as DNA, the CDR3 is TGTGCCAGCAGCACGGGGACATTTCTTAACTATGGCTACACCTTC. Translating gives CASSTGTFLNYGYTF.

Points on this clone: Other nucleotide sequences from this sample produce the same CDR3. J is TRBJ2-7 and V is TRBV2; 12 bases map to TRBD1. The ends lost 9 bases at V and 3 bases at J; junction bases unmatched: 3. Germline CDR1 and CDR2: SNHLY and FYNNEI. This CDR3 spans 13 amino acids. CDR3 DNA sequence: TGTGCCAGGGGACAGGGGGCAAACTACGAGCAGTACTTC. Its translation is CARGQGANYEQYF. Together with reference TRBV2 and TRBJ2-7, the CDR3 gives the full variable domain: EPEVTQTPSHQVTQMGQEVILRCVPISNHLYFYWYRQILGQKVEFLVSFYNNEISEKSEIFDDQFSVERPDGSNFTLKIRSTKLEDSAMYFCARGQGANYEQYFGPGTRLTVT.

This clone was observed a single time. This rearrangement joins TRBV5-1 to TRBJ1-1, with a possible D match to TRBD1 (5 bases). From germline, CDR1 is SGHRS and CDR2 YFSETQ. The CDR3 length is 12 residues. V was trimmed by 1 base and J by 7 bases, leaving 8 bases between them. This CDR3 is CASSLKTDEAFF. In DNA form, the CDR3 reads TGCGCCAGCAGCTTGAAGACAGATGAAGCTTTCTTT.

The V and J genes are TRBV7-9 and TRBJ2-3; possibly TRBD2 for D (6 bases). Trimming cost V 5 bases and J 2 bases, with 17 bases left between them. From germline, CDR1 is SEHNR and CDR2 FQNEAQ (reference sequence). This CDR3 spans 16 amino acids. The CDR3 bases are TGTGCCAGCAGCCCCGGCGATGGAGGGCACACAGATACGCAGTATTTT. Its protein is CASSPGDGGHTDTQYF.

CDR3 loop: CASSHLDRPDEQYF. The CDR3, as DNA: TGTGCCAGCAGCCATTTGGACAGACCAGACGAGCAGTACTTC. The rearrangement links TRBV11-3 to TRBJ2-7, with D maybe TRBD1 (6 bases). CDR3 length equals 14 residues. Trimming removed 5 bases from V and 5 bases from J, with 16 bases in between. CDR1 is SGHNT and CDR2 is YENEEA in the germline V gene.

The chain employs TRBV6-1 and TRBJ1-1; possibly TRBD1 for D (6 bases). In germline, CDR1 is MNHNS, CDR2 SASEGT. The CDR3 has 15 residues. Trimming cost V 8 bases and J 0 bases, with 16 bases left between them. The CDR3 is CASRRQVLVNTEAFF. The CDR3 DNA reads TGTGCCAGCCGACGACAGGTCCTAGTGAACACTGAAGCTTTCTTT.

The rearrangement links TRBV11-2 to TRBJ1-4, with unresolved D. The CDR3 is 12 residues long. The germline gives CDR1 SGHAT, CDR2 FQNNGV. V lost 5 bases to trimming and J lost 7 bases, with 8 bases between them. The CDR3 loop reads CASSPYGEKLFF. The CDR3 DNA follows: TGTGCCAGCAGCCCATACGGTGAAAAACTGTTTTTT.

V usage is TRBV30 and J usage is TRBJ1-5; D ambiguous. This CDR3 comprises 13 residues. The ends were cut back, 4 bases at V and 3 bases at J, with 10 bases in the middle. CDR1 GTSNPN and CDR2 SVGIG come from the germline V gene (reference sequence). CDR3 amino acids: CAWNRGSNQPQHF. Written as DNA, the CDR3 is TGTGCCTGGAATCGGGGATCCAATCAGCCCCAGCATTTT.

The rearrangement joins TRBV6-1 to TRBJ2-7; a weak D match, TRBD1 (6 bases). The CDR3 contains 14 residues. V was pared by 2 bases and J by 3 bases, with 11 bases between. Per germline, CDR1 MNHNS and CDR2 SASEGT. CDR3 sequence reads: CASSESRGSYEQYF. CDR3 bases: TGTGCCAGCAGTGAAAGCAGGGGCAGCTACGAGCAGTACTTC.

The chain combines TRBV19 with TRBJ2-2, with 10 bases aligning to TRBD1. The CDR3 totals 15 residues. Germline values: CDR1 LNHDA, CDR2 SQIVND (reference sequence). J gave up 4 bases and V 5 bases, and 4 bases lay outside the gene matches. CDR3 amino acids: CASSRRTGGTGELFF. DNA of the CDR3: TGTGCCAGTAGTCGTCGGACAGGGGGCACCGGGGAGCTGTTTTTT.

Note on this clone: One end of the junction is discordant with germline, which a read error may explain. The chain employs TRBV29-1 and TRBJ2-3, with a tentative D call TRBD2 (6 bases). The germline CDR1 and CDR2 sequences are SQVTM and ANQGSEA. The CDR3 covers 15 residues. The CDR3 reads CSVGGAAGYTDAQYF. CDR3 coding DNA: TGCAGCGTTGGAGGGGCAGCGGGTTACACAGATGCGCAGTATTTT.

This chain uses TRBV18 with TRBJ2-7; no definite D call. Germline-derived CDR1 and CDR2 are KGHSH and LQKENI. The germline V and J ends were trimmed by 3 bases and 0 bases, with 9 bases remaining between them. The CDR3 spans 14 residues. The CDR3 sequence is CASSPPGRSYEQYF. CDR3 nucleotide sequence: TGTGCCAGCTCACCCCCGGGTCGCTCCTACGAGCAGTACTTC.

The V gene is TRBV21-1, the J gene TRBJ2-1; the D segment call TRBD2 is taken from the table without a DNA check. TRBV21-1 is classified as a pseudogene. CDR3 length: 9 residues. The CDR3 here is CARAREQFF. CDR3 in DNA: TGTGCCAGAGCGAGGGAGCAGTTCTTC.

This clone was seen just once. J is TRBJ2-7 and V is TRBV25-1; the D gene is possibly TRBD1 (6 bases). CDR1 is MGHDK and CDR2 is SYGVNS in the germline V gene. This CDR3 is 13 amino acids long. V lost 6 bases and J lost 4, with 13 bases in between. The CDR3 coding sequence is TGTGCCAGCAGAAACCAGGGGCTGTACGAGCAGTACTTC. It encodes CASRNQGLYEQYF.

This clone was counted only a few times. V gene TRBV6-5 combines with J gene TRBJ1-2; 8 positions agree with TRBD1. J lost 2 bases, V lost 6 bases, and 8 bases had no gene match. This CDR3 region has 15 residues. Germline CDR1 and CDR2: MNHEY and SVGAGI. Written as DNA, the CDR3 is TGTGCCAGCAGACCCCTCAGACAGGGGAACTATGGCTACACCTTC. This sequence encodes CASRPLRQGNYGYTF.

The V gene is TRBV14, the J gene TRBJ2-1; 10 nucleotides agree with TRBD1. The CDR3 sequence is 15 residues long. V dropped 2 bases and J dropped 8; count of bases not matched to a gene: 6. From germline, CDR1 is SGHDN and CDR2 FVKESK. In DNA, the CDR3 is TGTGCCAGCAGCCAACGGACAGGGGGTTTTGATGAGCAGTTCTTC. This gives the protein CASSQRTGGFDEQFF.

The chain links TRBV6-1 to TRBJ2-7; unclear D gene. The CDR3 runs 15 residues. Germline values: CDR1 MNHNS, CDR2 SASEGT. With 7 bases removed from V and 2 bases from J, the gap between germline ends came to 18 bases. The CDR3 spells CASTRHGQPTYEQYF. CDR3 nucleotide sequence: TGTGCCAGCACCAGGCACGGTCAGCCAACCTACGAGCAGTACTTC.

The chain employs TRBV5-6 and TRBJ1-1, with D possibly matching TRBD1 (5 bases). CDR1 SGHDT and CDR2 YYEEEE come from the germline V gene. V shed 1 base and J shed 0 bases, with 13 bases lying between them. CDR3 length: 16 amino acids. In DNA form, the CDR3 reads TGTGCCAGCAGCTTGCTCGGGGGAGGGGTGAACACTGAAGCTTTCTTT. Translating gives CASSLLGGGVNTEAFF.

This clone was detected only a few times. The chain combines TRBV4-2 with TRBJ1-1; D gene unclear. This CDR3 has 15 residues. V was cut by 1 base and J by 0 bases, with 9 bases left in between. Looked up from germline, CDR1 is LGHNA and CDR2 is YNFKEQ. DNA for the CDR3: TGTGCCAGCAGCCAAGTGATGGGCTTGAACACTGAAGCTTTCTTT. Protein product: CASSQVMGLNTEAFF.